This passage covers 21 T cell receptor beta chains from one sample sequenced in a study of T cells expressing NK-cell markers (dated by TCRdb to 2020 to 2021). Libraries were built with 5' RACE. Instrument used: Illumina HiSeq 2000. TCRdb reprocessed the sequencing reads and holds a single record per CDR3 protein sequence, with no DNA. The table kept for this sample lists 350,000 to 500,000 distinct CDR3 sequences. The ten largest clones take up about 7.3% of the sample. Sequencing was done on a sample of blood T cells: a sorted CD56 or NKG2C T cell subset, CD4+ or CD8+ T cells, or bulk PBMC T cells (not recorded which). The receptor source for this set is a woman between 18 and 69 years old in good health.

The chain has TRBV20-1 and TRBJ2-5; TCRdb's assignment of TRBD2 cannot be checked, as there is no DNA. CDR3 length: 18 residues. The germline V gene has CDR1 DFQATT and CDR2 SNEGSKA (reference sequence). CDR3 region: CSARDRARSGSGGETQYF.

The chain's CDR3 is CASSSQRGETQYF. The V gene is TRBV5-5, the J gene TRBJ2-5. Per germline, CDR1 SGHKS and CDR2 YYEKEE (reference sequence). The length of the CDR3 is 13 residues. The whole variable domain, filled in from reference TRBV5-5 and TRBJ2-5, reads DAGVTQSPTHLIKTRGQQVTLRCSPISGHKSVSWYQQVLGQGPQFIFQYYEKEERGRGNFPDRFSARQFPNYSSELNVNALLLGDSALYLCASSSQRGETQYFGPGTRLLVL.

CDR3 residues: CASSLGQGAGELFF. V gene TRBV28 combines with J gene TRBJ2-2; there is no DNA to check the TCRdb D call of TRBD1. The CDR3 contains 14 residues. Germline values: CDR1 MDHEN, CDR2 SYDVKM.

Here the CDR3 reads CRATRPLEGDEQFF. This chain connects TRBV20-1 to TRBJ2-1; lacking DNA, the TRBD2 call made by TCRdb goes unchecked. Germline lookup yields CDR1 DFQATT and CDR2 SNEGSKA (reference sequence). This CDR3 region has 14 residues.

This chain connects TRBV20-1 to TRBJ1-1. From germline, CDR1 is DFQATT and CDR2 SNEGSKA (reference sequence). The CDR3 is 12 residues long. This CDR3 is CSGREVPTEAFF.

This chain connects TRBV29-1 to TRBJ2-1; TCRdb lists TRBD2, though no DNA is available to test this call. This CDR3 spans 15 amino acids. Germline-derived CDR1 and CDR2 are SQVTM and ANQGSEA. CDR3 sequence reads: CSVVLAGISYNEQFF.

The chain couples TRBV29-1 to TRBJ1-2; the D call of TRBD1 rests on TCRdb alone, since no DNA is present to check it. The CDR3 is 13 residues long. Per germline, CDR1 SQVTM and CDR2 ANQGSEA. CDR3 protein: CSVVPGTPPGYTF.

The genes are TRBV5-4 and TRBJ2-2. Germline values: CDR1 SGHNT, CDR2 YYREEE (reference sequence). The CDR3 is made up of 14 amino acids. This CDR3 is CASSLAVPTGELFF.

The chain combines TRBV28 with TRBJ1-2; without DNA, the TCRdb call of TRBD1 cannot be checked. This CDR3 comprises 13 residues. Germline CDR1 is MDHEN and CDR2 is SYDVKM. This chain's CDR3 is CASSAGGGYGYTF.

The chain joins TRBV18 to TRBJ2-7; the TRBD2 assignment by TCRdb is unverifiable without DNA. The CDR3 contains 14 residues. CDR1 KGHSH and CDR2 LQKENI come from the germline V gene. CDR3: CASSPGLPPYEQYF.

The chain couples TRBV7-6 to TRBJ1-2. Germline CDR1 is SGHVS and CDR2 is FNYEAQ. CDR3 size: 15 residues. The CDR3 region is CASSLYEGANYGYTF.

The chain uses TRBV6-1 and TRBJ1-5; TCRdb selects TRBD1, and the lack of DNA leaves this call unchecked. This CDR3 has 17 residues. Per the germline V gene, CDR1 is MNHNS and CDR2 is SASEGT. This CDR3 reads CASSERGPGYSNQPQHF.

This chain's CDR3 is CASSFHVPREQYF. The rearrangement links TRBV7-2 to TRBJ2-7. Germline values: CDR1 SGHTA, CDR2 FQGNSA. This CDR3 comprises 13 residues. The variable domain in full, with the rest retrieved from reference TRBV7-2 and TRBJ2-7, is GAGVSQSPSNKVTEKGKDVELRCDPISGHTALYWYRQSLGQGLEFLIYFQGNSAPDKSGLPSDRFSAERTGGSVSTLTIQRTQQEDSAVYLCASSFHVPREQYFGPGTRLTVT.

The chain links TRBV12-3 or TRBV12-4 to TRBJ2-3; there is no DNA to check the TCRdb D call of TRBD1. The CDR3 consists of 17 residues. The CDR3 spells CASSSPHLTPSTDTQYF.

The chain combines TRBV5-1 with TRBJ2-4; lacking DNA, the TRBD1 call made by TCRdb goes unchecked. Germline V CDR1 and CDR2: SGHRS, YFSETQ. This CDR3 is built from 16 residues. CDR3 region: CASSLSTDIAKNIQYF.

The chain recombines TRBV5-1 with TRBJ2-3. This CDR3 has 14 residues. Germline lookup yields CDR1 SGHRS and CDR2 YFSETQ. The CDR3 loop is CASSATVFSDTQYF.

The CDR3 spells CASTWGQLGGQPQHF. V gene TRBV12-3 or TRBV12-4 combines with J gene TRBJ1-5; TCRdb names TRBD1, which stays unverified in the absence of DNA. The CDR3 spans 15 residues.

The rearrangement joins TRBV5-1 to TRBJ1-1; TCRdb outputs TRBD1, but without DNA this stays unchecked. CDR3 length equals 14 residues. Germline V gives CDR1 SGHRS, CDR2 YFSETQ. CDR3 sequence reads: CASSNTGLLAEAFF.

This chain's CDR3 is CASSLGGRTGELFF. This rearrangement joins TRBV5-5 to TRBJ2-2; TCRdb names TRBD1, which stays unverified in the absence of DNA. Per germline, CDR1 SGHKS and CDR2 YYEKEE (reference sequence). This CDR3 has 14 amino acids. Complete variable domain (other parts from reference TRBV5-5 and TRBJ2-2): DAGVTQSPTHLIKTRGQQVTLRCSPISGHKSVSWYQQVLGQGPQFIFQYYEKEERGRGNFPDRFSARQFPNYSSELNVNALLLGDSALYLCASSLGGRTGELFFGEGSRLTVL.

This sequence joins TRBV14 and TRBJ2-1; TCRdb calls TRBD1, which cannot be checked without DNA. Germline loops: CDR1 SGHDN, CDR2 FVKESK. The CDR3 is 18 residues long. This chain's CDR3 is CASSQSVLLGGVYNEQFF. Filled out from reference TRBV14 and TRBJ2-1, the complete variable domain reads EAGVTQFPSHSVIEKGQTVTLRCDPISGHDNLYWYRRVMGKEIKFLLHFVKESKQDESGMPNNRFLAERTGGTYSTLKVQPAELEDSGVYFCASSQSVLLGGVYNEQFFGPGTRLTVL.

This chain connects TRBV29-1 to TRBJ2-7; TCRdb returns TRBD2, unconfirmable since there is no DNA. Germline CDR1 reads SQVTM; CDR2 reads ANQGSEA. This CDR3 region has 12 residues. CDR3 residues: CSAGSAVYEQYF.